What follows are 21 T cell receptor beta chains derived from one specimen sequenced in a study of regulatory T cells in long-lasting Graves disease. Time point indicated: persistent/refractory GD, antithyroid drugs over 5 years with positive TRAb. After RNA was extracted from PBMCs, the TCR library was made from it. Building of the TCR beta libraries involved iRepertoire HTBI primers and Arm-PCR of CDR3 regions. TCRdb re-called the multiplex PCR reads with MiXCR, one entry per CDR3 protein. The data contain 400,000 to 500,000 distinct CDR3 sequences, around a fifth of them singletons. Sequences were derived from peripheral blood mononuclear cells (PBMCs), sampled when the disease was refractory, from a patient treated with antithyroid drugs. Source of these receptors: a female donor with Graves disease.

The chain joins TRBV3-1 to TRBJ1-5, with D possibly TRBD1 on 6 matching bases. V lost 2 bases and J lost 4, with 9 bases in between. The CDR3 loop spans 14 amino acids. Germline CDR1 reads LGHDT; CDR2 reads YNNKEL (reference sequence). The CDR3 sequence: CASSQRGGNQPQHF. The CDR3 DNA reads as TGTGCCAGCAGCCAAAGGGGGGGGAATCAGCCCCAGCATTTT.

The rearrangement links TRBV6-5 to TRBJ1-2; D perhaps matches TRBD1 (5 bases). The CDR3 length is 16 residues. The ends were cut back, 2 bases at V and 0 bases at J, with 13 bases in the middle. Germline-derived CDR1 and CDR2 are MNHEY and SVGAGI. CDR3 coding DNA: TGTGCCAGCAGTTACCAGGGCCCGCCCGCTAACTATGGCTACACCTTC. This sequence encodes CASSYQGPPANYGYTF.

This clonotype was recorded at least ten times. CDR3 DNA: TGTGCCAGCAGACGGGACTATGGCGCCACCTCCTACGAGCAGTACTTC. Its translation is CASRRDYGATSYEQYF. The V gene is TRBV2, the J gene TRBJ2-7; 7 bases line up with TRBD2. Trimming took 6 bases from V and 0 from J; bases not matched to a gene: 11. This CDR3 region has 16 residues. Germline-derived CDR1 and CDR2 are SNHLY and FYNNEI. Full variable domain (rest looked up from reference TRBV2 and TRBJ2-7): EPEVTQTPSHQVTQMGQEVILRCVPISNHLYFYWYRQILGQKVEFLVSFYNNEISEKSEIFDDQFSVERPDGSNFTLKIRSTKLEDSAMYFCASRRDYGATSYEQYFGPGTRLTVT.

This clonotype was seen once. With a much larger clone just one base away, this may be a read error. The chain is built from TRBV7-3 and TRBJ2-7, with D perhaps matching TRBD1 (6 bases). V lost 0 bases, J lost 8 bases, and 20 bases lay in between. The CDR3 length is 16 residues. Germline V gene lookup returns CDR1 SGHTA and CDR2 FQGTGA. The CDR3 here is CASSLTGNRDNDKQYF. CDR3 in DNA: TGTGCCAGCAGCTTAACCGGCAACCGGGACAACGACAAGCAGTACTTC.

This clonotype was found a few times. This sequence joins TRBV6-1 and TRBJ2-7; TRBD1 matches 9 bases. Germline V gene lookup returns CDR1 MNHNS and CDR2 SASEGT. Losses at the gene ends were 5 bases for V and 5 bases for J; bases not matched to a gene: 7. CDR3 size: 14 residues. The DNA for the CDR3 is TGTGCCAGCAGTCCCGGACAGGGGTGGAACGAGCAGTACTTC. It specifies CASSPGQGWNEQYF.

This clonotype was counted at least ten times. Here the CDR3 DNA reads TGTGCCAGCACCTGGGACAGTAACTATGGCTACACCTTC. This sequence encodes CASTWDSNYGYTF. The chain recombines TRBV6-2 or TRBV6-3 with TRBJ1-2; 7 bases align to TRBD1. The V and J ends lost 7 bases and 1 base, in that order; junction bases with no gene match: 3. Germline-derived CDR1 and CDR2 are MNHEY and SVGEGT. The CDR3 consists of 13 residues.

The rearrangement uses TRBV16 and TRBJ1-2, with D hard to call. Germline CDR1 and CDR2: KGHSY and FQNENV. The CDR3 extends over 14 amino acids. Trimming took 1 base from V and 5 from J, leaving 11 bases between them. CDR3 sequence: CASSQLRDSYGYTF. As DNA, the CDR3 is TGTGCCAGCAGCCAATTACGGGATAGTTATGGCTACACCTTC. The full variable domain, in which reference TRBV16 and TRBJ1-2 provide the parts outside the CDR3, is GEEVAQTPKHLVRGEGQKAKLYCAPIKGHSYVFWYQQVLKNEFKFLISFQNENVFDETGMPKERFSAKCLPNSPCSLEIQATKLEDSAVYFCASSQLRDSYGYTFGSGTRLTVV.

Only a few counts were recorded for this clonotype. The V gene is TRBV25-1, the J gene TRBJ1-5, with TRBD1 as a possible D gene (5 bases). V was clipped by 1 base and J by 1 base, with 14 bases between them. The germline gives CDR1 MGHDK, CDR2 SYGVNS. CDR3 size: 17 residues. CDR3 sequence reads: CASSELKETASNQPQHF. The CDR3 DNA reads TGTGCCAGCAGTGAATTGAAAGAGACAGCGAGCAATCAGCCCCAGCATTTT.

This clonotype was seen only a few times. The gene calls are TRBV30 and TRBJ1-1; 8 nucleotides align to TRBD1. V shed 3 bases, J shed 7 bases, and the junction held 7 bases outside the gene matches. Germline assignment: CDR1 GTSNPN and CDR2 SVGIG (reference sequence). The CDR3 is made up of 13 amino acids. CDR3 in DNA: TGTGCCTGGAGACAATGGGGACAGGTTGAAGCTTTCTTT. This codes for CAWRQWGQVEAFF.

This CDR3 reads CASSYPPGGNTEAFF. CDR3 nucleotides: TGTGCCAGCAGTTACCCTCCAGGGGGGAACACTGAAGCTTTCTTT. This rearrangement joins TRBV6-1 to TRBJ1-1, with TRBD1 matching over 7 bases. Germline CDR1 is MNHNS and CDR2 is SASEGT. The CDR3 runs to 15 residues. The ends lost 5 bases at V and 1 base at J; junction bases unmatched: 7.

This clonotype was counted at least ten times. This chain connects TRBV12-3 or TRBV12-4 to TRBJ2-5; 12 nucleotides agree with TRBD2. The CDR3 extends over 17 amino acids. With V trimmed by 3 bases and J by 1 base, 6 bases remained unmatched. As DNA, the CDR3 is TGTGCCAGCAGTTTGTGGGGACTAGCGGGCCCCCAAGAGACCCAGTACTTC. Protein product: CASSLWGLAGPQETQYF.

This clonotype was seen repeatedly, ten times or more. V is TRBV7-2 and J is TRBJ1-2; a weak D match, TRBD1 (6 bases). The CDR3 loop spans 15 amino acids. The germline V gene has CDR1 SGHTA and CDR2 FQGNSA. Trimming took off 0 bases at V and 0 bases at J, with 8 bases between the two ends. The CDR3 loop is CASSLAPGANYGYTF. CDR3 in DNA: TGTGCCAGCAGCTTAGCTCCAGGGGCTAACTATGGCTACACCTTC.

This chain joins TRBV12-3 or TRBV12-4 and TRBJ2-7; possibly TRBD1 or TRBD2 for D (6 bases each). The length of the CDR3 is 15 residues. Trimming shortened V by 3 bases and J by 4 bases, and 16 bases separated the two germline ends. Written as DNA, the CDR3 is TGTGCCAGCAGTTTCTTGGGGGGCCGGCTTTACGAGCAGTACTTC. The encoded protein is CASSFLGGRLYEQYF.

In regard to this clonotype: One end of the junction varies from germline; a read error may be responsible. The J gene is TRBJ1-2, the V gene TRBV7-9; D is undetermined. CDR1 and CDR2 from the germline V gene are SEHNR and FQNEAQ (reference sequence). The CDR3 runs 16 residues. CDR3 region: CASSLAEARVNYGHTF. The CDR3 DNA reads as TGTGCCAGCAGCTTAGCGGAGGCGAGAGTAAACTATGGCCACACCTTC.

This clonotype was detected many times. The rearrangement joins TRBV11-2 to TRBJ1-2; D might be TRBD1 (6 bases). CDR1 and CDR2 from the germline V gene are SGHAT and FQNNGV. This CDR3 has 15 amino acids. V lost 5 bases, J lost 4 bases, and 17 bases lay in between. The CDR3 is CASSPVSGGGYGYTF. The CDR3 bases are TGTGCCAGCAGCCCAGTGAGTGGGGGCGGCTATGGCTACACCTTC. The variable domain in full, completed from reference TRBV11-2 and TRBJ1-2, reads EAGVAQSPRYKIIEKRQSVAFWCNPISGHATLYWYQQILGQGPKLLIQFQNNGVVDDSQLPKDRFSAERLKGVDSTLKIQPAKLEDSAVYLCASSPVSGGGYGYTFGSGTRLTVV.

This clonotype has only one observation. Just one base apart from a much larger clone, this may be a read error. This sequence joins TRBV2 and TRBJ1-1; D uncertain. The ends were cut back, 6 bases at V and 0 bases at J, with 17 bases in the middle. Germline V gene lookup returns CDR1 SNHLY and CDR2 FYNNEI. This CDR3 has 16 residues. The CDR3 is CASSHGRGYVNTEAFF. In DNA, the CDR3 is TGTGCCAGCAGCCACGGACGAGGTTACGTGAACACTGAAGCTTTCTTT.

This clonotype was detected a few times. The rearrangement links TRBV3-1 to TRBJ1-2, with D unclear. Germline CDR1 and CDR2: LGHDT and YNNKEL (reference sequence). The CDR3 has 13 amino acids. V was trimmed by 5 bases and J by 7 bases, leaving 14 bases between them. The CDR3 DNA reads as TGTGCCAGCAGCTCCTCTACGCTGGGTGGCTACACCTTC. This codes for CASSSSTLGGYTF. Full variable domain (missing parts from reference TRBV3-1 and TRBJ1-2): DTAVSQTPKYLVTQMGNDKSIKCEQNLGHDTMYWYKQDSKKFLKIMFSYNNKELIINETVPNRFSPKSPDKAHLNLHINSLELGDSAVYFCASSSSTLGGYTFGSGTRLTVV.

The sample holds a few counts of this clonotype. The V gene is TRBV29-1, the J gene TRBJ1-2; a possible D gene is TRBD1 (5 bases). Per germline, CDR1 SQVTM and CDR2 ANQGSEA. Trimming cost V 0 bases and J 4 bases, with 12 bases left between them. This CDR3 has 14 residues. The CDR3 loop is CSVEDFGGSYGYTF. CDR3 DNA sequence: TGCAGCGTTGAAGACTTTGGGGGTTCCTATGGCTACACCTTC.

This clonotype was observed a handful of times. The junction does not match germline at one end; this may be a read error. J is TRBJ1-5 and V is TRBV5-1; D gene unclear. The CDR3 length is 14 residues. Germline V gene sequence: CDR1 SGHRS, CDR2 YFSETQ. The CDR3 reads CASSTGGYNQPQHF. The DNA for the CDR3 is TGTGCCAGCAGCACGGGAGGTTACAATCAGCCCCAGCATTTT. Full variable domain (missing parts from reference TRBV5-1 and TRBJ1-5): KAGVTQTPRYLIKTRGQQVTLSCSPISGHRSVSWYQQTPGQGLQFLFEYFSETQRNKGNFPGRFSGRQFSNSRSEMNVSTLELGDSALYLCASSTGGYNQPQHFGDGTRLSIL.

This clonotype was detected ten times or more. The rearrangement joins TRBV20-1 to TRBJ2-7; TRBD1 matches at 8 bases. The germline V gene has CDR1 DFQATT and CDR2 SNEGSKA (reference sequence). V trimming: 8 bases; J trimming: 3 bases; junction bases outside the gene matches: 15. This CDR3 comprises 15 residues. CDR3 sequence reads: CSFETGEIGFYEQYF. Written as DNA, the CDR3 is TGCAGTTTTGAGACAGGGGAAATAGGGTTCTACGAGCAGTACTTC.

This clonotype was detected only a few times. This rearrangement joins TRBV4-1 to TRBJ1-4, with 10 bases fitting TRBD1. The V gene's germline CDR1 is MGHRA and CDR2 YSYEKL. The length of the CDR3 is 14 residues. J was trimmed by 7 bases and V by 5 bases; bases with no gene match: 4. The CDR3: CASSIGTGAEKLFF. DNA of the CDR3: TGCGCCAGCAGCATTGGGACAGGGGCTGAAAAACTGTTTTTT.